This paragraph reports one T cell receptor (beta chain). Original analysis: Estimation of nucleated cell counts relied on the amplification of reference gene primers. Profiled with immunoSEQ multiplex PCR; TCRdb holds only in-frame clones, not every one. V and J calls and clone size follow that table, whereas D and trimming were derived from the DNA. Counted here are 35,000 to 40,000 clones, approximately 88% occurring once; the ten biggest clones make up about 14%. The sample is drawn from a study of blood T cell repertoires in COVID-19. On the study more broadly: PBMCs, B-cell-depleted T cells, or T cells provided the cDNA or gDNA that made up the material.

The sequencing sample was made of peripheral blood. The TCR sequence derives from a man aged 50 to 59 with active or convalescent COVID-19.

The CDR3 DNA reads TGTGCCAGCAGTGAGGAAACAGGGATAACCTATGGCTACACCTTC. Amino acid sequence: CASSEETGITYGYTF. This chain links TRBV2 with TRBJ1-2, with a tentative D call TRBD1 (6 bases). The CDR3 has 15 amino acids. V was pared by 3 bases and J by 4 bases, with 15 bases between. CDR1 and CDR2 from the germline V gene are SNHLY and FYNNEI.